The sample holds a few counts of the clone carrying this T cell receptor beta chain. What it recognizes is unknown. The sample originates from a study of T cell repertoires in cytomegalovirus infection. The CDR3 is made up of 15 amino acids. The germline gives CDR1 MNHEY, CDR2 SVGAGI. The V and J ends lost 7 bases and 1 base respectively, with 13 bases between them. A single record per CDR3 protein comes from TCRdb applying MiXCR to the reads. The sample contains about 830,000 distinct CDR3 sequences, about 30% of which appear only once. Study-wide findings and caveats: Cumulated frequencies of public TCR beta families served to identify carriers of CMV plus the relevant HLA.

This receptor was obtained from a human donor in good health (CMV status not recorded). Some clones in this sample may be carry-over from other donors' samples. This rearrangement joins TRBV6-5 to TRBJ2-2; D perhaps matches TRBD2 (6 bases). The sequencing here drew on cultured CD8+ T cells from PBMCs, taken from culture after CMV antigen stimulation. Here the CDR3 DNA reads TGTGCCAGCACCCCCCGGGGAGGGAACACCGGGGAGCTGTTTTTT. Translation gives CASTPRGGNTGELFF.